One and the same sample provided the 9 T cell receptor beta chains below, sequenced in a study of T-cell memory formation after mild COVID-19. From the 5' RACE reads, TCRdb called clonotypes with MiXCR, one entry per CDR3 protein. The data contain about half a million distinct CDR3 sequences, roughly 20% of them seen just once; the ten biggest clones take up approximately 13%. Sequenced sample: PBMCs or a T cell subset sorted from them (not recorded which). The receptors were sampled from an adult woman who had mild COVID-19 (a few samples of this study predate the infection). Cell type and time point are not known.

The rearrangement joins TRBV5-4 to TRBJ2-7; 8 bases map to TRBD1. CDR1 is SGHNT and CDR2 is YYREEE in the germline V gene (reference sequence). The junction had 5 bases not matched to a gene; V was cut back by 3 bases and J by 3 bases. CDR3 length equals 14 residues. The CDR3 DNA is TGTGCCAGCAGCTCCAGGGGGCCTGGCTACGAGCAGTACTTC. It is translated as CASSSRGPGYEQYF.

This clonotype appeared a few times. This chain connects TRBV30 to TRBJ2-7; 9 nucleotides agree with TRBD1. CDR3 length equals 14 residues. Germline assignment: CDR1 GTSNPN and CDR2 SVGIG (reference sequence). Unmatched junction bases numbered 2, after V lost 0 bases and J lost 2 bases. The CDR3 DNA reads TGTGCCTGGAGTGTAGGGACAGGGCCCTACGAGCAGTACTTC. Protein sequence: CAWSVGTGPYEQYF.

This chain links TRBV5-5 with TRBJ2-1; 7 nucleotides agree with TRBD1. The V and J ends lost 2 bases and 4 bases, in that order; junction bases with no gene match: 6. Per the germline V gene, CDR1 is SGHKS and CDR2 is YYEKEE (reference sequence). This CDR3 comprises 15 residues. CDR3 sequence: CASSFRGLLYNEQFF. The CDR3 DNA follows: TGTGCCAGCAGCTTTAGGGGGCTCCTTTACAATGAGCAGTTCTTC.

V gene TRBV11-3 combines with J gene TRBJ2-1; D is perhaps TRBD2 (6 bases). V was trimmed by 7 bases and J by 5 bases, leaving 15 bases between them. CDR1 is SGHNT, CDR2 YENEEA, per germline. The CDR3 runs to 14 residues. CDR3 in DNA: TGTGCCAGCACCTTGGGAGGATTGAACAATGAGCAGTTCTTC. It translates to CASTLGGLNNEQFF.

The chain is built from TRBV11-2 and TRBJ1-6; TRBD1 is a possible D gene (6 bases). The CDR3 sequence is 15 residues long. Trimming removed 5 bases at V and 7 bases at J, with 15 bases between. The germline gives CDR1 SGHAT, CDR2 FQNNGV. CDR3 coding DNA: TGTGCCAGCAGCCGAGGGGGGGTCAGCAATTCACCCCTCCACTTT. The encoded protein is CASSRGGVSNSPLHF. Complete variable domain (other parts from reference TRBV11-2 and TRBJ1-6): EAGVAQSPRYKIIEKRQSVAFWCNPISGHATLYWYQQILGQGPKLLIQFQNNGVVDDSQLPKDRFSAERLKGVDSTLKIQPAKLEDSAVYLCASSRGGVSNSPLHFGNGTRLTVT.

This clonotype came up many times. The chain combines TRBV4-3 with TRBJ1-1, with a possible D match to TRBD1 (5 bases). The V end was cut by 4 bases, the J end by 5 bases, with 11 bases between. Looked up from germline, CDR1 is LGHNA and CDR2 is YSLEER. This CDR3 contains 13 residues. The CDR3 sequence: CASSRGGETEAFF. The CDR3 bases are TGCGCCAGCAGCCGGGGGGGAGAGACTGAAGCTTTCTTT.

This clonotype has only a few counts. The chain links TRBV5-4 to TRBJ1-5; D is unclear. Per germline, CDR1 SGHNT and CDR2 YYREEE (reference sequence). The germline V and J ends were trimmed by 0 bases and 8 bases, with 12 bases remaining between them. This CDR3 comprises 14 residues. CDR3 nucleotide sequence: TGTGCCAGCAGCTTGGATCCCCTTCAGGAGCCCCAGCATTTT. Translation gives CASSLDPLQEPQHF.

The CDR3 protein is CASRDPVRLGDAFF. The CDR3 coding sequence is TGTGCCAGCAGAGACCCCGTTCGGCTCGGTGATGCTTTCTTT. This chain uses TRBV12-3 or TRBV12-4 with TRBJ1-1; no firm D call. Between the trimmed V and J ends, which lost 6 bases and 11 bases, there was a span of 22 bases. The CDR3 runs 14 residues.

The genes are TRBV6-6 and TRBJ2-1, with TRBD1 identical over 8 bases. The CDR3 has 15 amino acids. The germline gives CDR1 MNHNY, CDR2 SVGAGI (reference sequence). The V and J ends lost 2 bases and 6 bases, in that order; junction bases with no gene match: 6. CDR3 sequence reads: CASSYGRGLSNEQFF. CDR3 DNA: TGTGCCAGCAGTTACGGCAGGGGGCTCAGCAATGAGCAGTTCTTC.